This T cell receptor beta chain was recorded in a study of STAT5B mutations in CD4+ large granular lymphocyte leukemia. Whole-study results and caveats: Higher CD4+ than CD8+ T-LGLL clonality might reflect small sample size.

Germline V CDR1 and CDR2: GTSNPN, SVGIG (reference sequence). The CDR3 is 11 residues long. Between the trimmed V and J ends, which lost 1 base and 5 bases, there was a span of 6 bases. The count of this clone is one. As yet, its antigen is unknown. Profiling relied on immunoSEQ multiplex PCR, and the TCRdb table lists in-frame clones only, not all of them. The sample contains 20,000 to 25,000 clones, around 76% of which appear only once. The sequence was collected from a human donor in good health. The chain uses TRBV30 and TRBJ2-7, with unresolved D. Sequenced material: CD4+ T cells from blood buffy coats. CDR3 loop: CAWSGDNEQYF. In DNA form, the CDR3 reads TGTGCCTGGAGTGGAGATAACGAGCAGTACTTC.